What follows are 8 T cell receptor beta chains derived from one specimen sequenced in a study of human T cells and chemical hapten exposure. TCRdb recomputed calls from the RACE reads with MiXCR, one row per CDR3 protein. The table has about 90,000 distinct CDR3 sequences, approximately 10% seen once. As to time point: patch test 3, about 24 weeks after DPC sensitization. The sample's treatment: therapeutic diphenylcyclopropenone sensitization with weekly scalp DPC. This specimen consisted of whole blood, obtained in connection with sensitization to the hapten diphenylcyclopropenone (DPC). These receptors all come from a woman younger than 45 with alopecia areata. Some clones in this sample may be carry-over from other donors' samples.

The chain couples TRBV15 to TRBJ2-3; no firm D call. The CDR3 runs to 14 residues. V gave up 8 bases and J gave up 0 bases, with 12 bases separating them. CDR1 is LNHNV and CDR2 is YYDKDF in the germline V gene (reference sequence). DNA for the CDR3: TGTGCCACCTCCCACTCATCTAGCACAGATACGCAGTATTTT. It codes for CATSHSSSTDTQYF.

This clonotype was observed a few times. The rearrangement uses TRBV29-1 and TRBJ1-1, with D unresolved. The V end lost 6 bases, the J end lost 4 bases, and 12 bases lay between the germline ends. CDR3 length equals 12 residues. Germline values: CDR1 SQVTM, CDR2 ANQGSEA. As DNA, the CDR3 is TGCAGCGTAGGTACTCCCTTCACTGAAGCTTTCTTT. It is translated as CSVGTPFTEAFF.

The table lists this clonotype with many counts. This chain uses TRBV12-3 or TRBV12-4 with TRBJ1-1; no clear D. Trimming left V 6 bases short and J 1 base short, with 12 bases between. The CDR3 is 14 amino acids. The CDR3 loop reads CASSPRRANTEAFF. CDR3 nucleotides: TGTGCCAGCAGCCCCAGGAGGGCGAACACTGAAGCTTTCTTT.

This clonotype was seen ten or more times. This rearrangement joins TRBV7-9 to TRBJ2-3; D is perhaps TRBD2 (5 bases). This CDR3 has 15 amino acids. Per the germline V gene, CDR1 is SEHNR and CDR2 is FQNEAQ (reference sequence). Trimming cost V 4 bases and J 2 bases, with 13 bases left between them. CDR3 DNA: TGTGCCAGCAGCTCGTGGACTCCCTACACAGATACGCAGTATTTT. It yields the protein CASSSWTPYTDTQYF. The entire variable domain, with the rest obtained from reference TRBV7-9 and TRBJ2-3, is as follows: DTGVSQNPRHKITKRGQNVTFRCDPISEHNRLYWYRQTLGQGPEFLTYFQNEAQLEKSRLLSDRFSAERPKGSFSTLEIQRTEQGDSAMYLCASSSWTPYTDTQYFGPGTRLTVL.

This sequence joins TRBV11-2 and TRBJ2-1; D may correspond to TRBD1 or TRBD2 (6 bases each). CDR1 SGHAT and CDR2 FQNNGV come from the germline V gene. V dropped 0 bases and J dropped 2 bases, with 14 bases sitting between them. The CDR3 extends over 17 amino acids. As DNA, the CDR3 is TGTGCCAGCAGCTTAGATCGGGGGCCCCAGGCCTACAATGAGCAGTTCTTC. It yields the protein CASSLDRGPQAYNEQFF.

V gene TRBV5-1 combines with J gene TRBJ1-6, with TRBD1 identical over 7 bases. This CDR3 has 17 amino acids. V was pared by 4 bases and J by 0 bases, with 7 bases of the junction left unmatched. The germline V gene has CDR1 SGHRS and CDR2 YFSETQ. CDR3 amino acids: CASSVGTDSSYNSPLHF. CDR3 DNA: TGCGCCAGCAGCGTCGGGACAGATAGCTCCTATAATTCACCCCTCCACTTT. Full variable domain (rest looked up from reference TRBV5-1 and TRBJ1-6): KAGVTQTPRYLIKTRGQQVTLSCSPISGHRSVSWYQQTPGQGLQFLFEYFSETQRNKGNFPGRFSGRQFSNSRSEMNVSTLELGDSALYLCASSVGTDSSYNSPLHFGNGTRLTVT.

This clonotype has a handful of counts. The chain recombines TRBV12-3 or TRBV12-4 with TRBJ1-1; no definite D call. V was trimmed by 3 bases and J by 11 bases, leaving 16 bases between them. CDR3 length equals 13 residues. The CDR3 sequence is CASSLGEGVTAFF. The CDR3 coding sequence is TGTGCCAGCAGTTTGGGTGAGGGAGTGACTGCTTTCTTT.

The sample holds many counts of this clonotype. The rearrangement uses TRBV5-5 and TRBJ1-5; no clear D gene. Trimming cost V 2 bases and J 6 bases, with 15 bases left between them. CDR3 size: 15 residues. Germline assignment: CDR1 SGHKS and CDR2 YYEKEE (reference sequence). CDR3 bases: TGTGCCAGCAGCTTTGTCCCGGACGGTCTTCAGCCCCAGCATTTT. Translating it yields CASSFVPDGLQPQHF.